The 9 T cell receptor beta chains in this list originate from one sample, sequenced in a study of blood T cell repertoires in COVID-19. Sequencing was performed with immunoSEQ multiplex PCR; in TCRdb, only in-frame clones are kept and a portion is missing. The sample holds some 370,000 clones, over 75% seen once. Sample: peripheral blood. Receptors originate from a woman between 25 and 40 years old with COVID-19, enrolled during active disease.

This clone was seen only once. This rearrangement joins TRBV9 to TRBJ2-7; possibly TRBD2 for D (6 bases). CDR1 is SGDLS and CDR2 is YYNGEE in the germline V gene. Between the trimmed V and J ends, which lost 0 bases and 2 bases, there was a span of 12 bases. The CDR3 runs 15 residues. DNA for the CDR3: TGTGCCAGCAGCGTAGCTGGCGGGACTGCCTACGAGCAGTACTTC. Amino acids: CASSVAGGTAYEQYF.

J is TRBJ2-2 and V is TRBV30; 8 positions match TRBD2. Germline V gene lookup returns CDR1 GTSNPN and CDR2 SVGIG (reference sequence). This CDR3 is built from 19 residues. V dropped 2 bases and J dropped 0; count of bases not matched to a gene: 14. The CDR3 region has the DNA TGTGCCTGGAGTCAGGACAACCCGGGGGGGGTCACGAACACCGGGGAGCTGTTTTTT. Amino acid sequence: CAWSQDNPGGVTNTGELFF. Full variable domain (remainder filled in from reference TRBV30 and TRBJ2-2): SQTIHQWPATLVQPVGSPLSLECTVEGTSNPNLYWYRQAAGRGLQLLFYSVGIGQISSEVPQNLSASRPQDRQFILSSKKLLLSDSGFYLCAWSQDNPGGVTNTGELFFGEGSRLTVL.

The V and J genes are TRBV6-4 and TRBJ2-7; D gene unclear. The length of the CDR3 is 12 residues. Trimming took off 2 bases at V and 3 bases at J, with 5 bases between the two ends. CDR1 MRHNA and CDR2 SNTAGT come from the germline V gene. CDR3 sequence reads: CASSDRSYEQYF. The CDR3 coding sequence is TGTGCCAGCAGTGACCGGAGCTACGAGCAGTACTTC.

The gene calls are TRBV9 and TRBJ2-3, with 11 bases identical to TRBD1. CDR1 and CDR2 from the germline V gene are SGDLS and YYNGEE. The CDR3 runs to 20 residues. Germline trimming cut 3 bases from V and 0 bases from J; bases unmatched to any gene: 15. The CDR3 DNA sequence: TGTGCCAGCAGCGGGGGGGACAGGGGGTCTCCCACGGGTAGCACAGATACGCAGTATTTT. It specifies CASSGGDRGSPTGSTDTQYF.

The gene calls are TRBV9 and TRBJ1-2; the D gene is possibly TRBD1 (6 bases). The CDR3 is 14 residues long. Deletions cut 4 bases from V and 2 bases from J, with 12 bases between. Germline lookup yields CDR1 SGDLS and CDR2 YYNGEE. In DNA, the CDR3 is TGTGCCAGCAGCTCACGGACAGAAAACTATGGCTACACCTTC. Encoded protein: CASSSRTENYGYTF. The variable domain in full, with the rest retrieved from reference TRBV9 and TRBJ1-2, is DSGVTQTPKHLITATGQRVTLRCSPRSGDLSVYWYQQSLDQGLQFLIQYYNGEERAKGNILERFSAQQFPDLHSELNLSSLELGDSALYFCASSSRTENYGYTFGSGTRLTVV.

The rearrangement joins TRBV5-1 to TRBJ1-2, with 7 bases lining up with TRBD1. V was pared by 0 bases and J by 3 bases, with 2 bases of the junction left unmatched. In germline, CDR1 is SGHRS, CDR2 YFSETQ. This CDR3 region has 14 residues. CDR3 loop: CASSLVDRYYGYTF. As DNA, the CDR3 is TGCGCCAGCAGCTTGGTGGACAGGTACTATGGCTACACCTTC.

This chain links TRBV28 with TRBJ2-7; a weak D match, TRBD2 (5 bases). The CDR3 covers 13 residues. Per germline, CDR1 MDHEN and CDR2 SYDVKM. Trimming took 7 bases from V and 4 from J, leaving 14 bases between them. The CDR3 bases are TGTGCCAGCACCGATCCGGGGTTGTACGAGCAGTACTTC. It encodes CASTDPGLYEQYF.

The chain links TRBV4-1 to TRBJ2-7; possible D gene TRBD1, 5 bases. Germline-derived CDR1 and CDR2 are MGHRA and YSYEKL. The CDR3 spans 14 residues. V lost 3 bases to trimming and J lost 3 bases, with 12 bases between them. In DNA, the CDR3 is TGCGCCAGCAGCCACGTGGACAAGTACTACGAGCAGTACTTC. It codes for CASSHVDKYYEQYF.

This clone was seen more than once but under ten times. Here the CDR3 reads CASSATGGWNEQFF. The CDR3, as DNA: TGTGCCAGCAGCGCTACAGGGGGCTGGAATGAGCAGTTCTTC. This chain connects TRBV9 to TRBJ2-1; TRBD1 aligns across 9 bases. CDR3 length: 14 amino acids. The V gene end was trimmed by 3 bases and the J gene end by 7 bases; junction bases not matched to a gene: 5. Germline CDR1 reads SGDLS; CDR2 reads YYNGEE.